This TCR beta chain originates from a study of post-analysis software for immune sequencing data. Looking at the study overall: The courses of disease that were included comprised relapsing-remitting, secondary progressive and progressive-relapsing multiple sclerosis.

Study-wide findings and caveats: Multiple sclerosis was associated with a significant reduction in normalized Chao1 diversity relative to controls. Strong co-clustering by F measure linked samples that shared a preparation batch. In patients, four to six TRBV segments were more frequent than in controls, with TRBV5-6, TRBV5-1 and TRBV20-1 among them.

The TCR beta cDNA libraries carried unique molecular identifiers. Starting from roughly 1 to 10 million T cells, the study yielded approximately 460,000 cDNA molecules. TCRdb fed the PCR reads into MiXCR, producing one record per CDR3 protein. The sample yields 700,000 to 800,000 distinct CDR3 sequences, less than 35% seen once. This clonotype was seen many times. Its antigen is undetermined. This CDR3 region has 12 residues. The V end was cut by 6 bases, the J end by 4 bases, with 4 bases between. This rearrangement joins TRBV12-3 or TRBV12-4 to TRBJ2-6; D uncertain. The sequence came from a girl aged 5-17 years with multiple sclerosis. The sequencing sample was made of blood. CDR3 region: CASSGGANVLTF. The CDR3 nucleotides are TGTGCCAGCAGCGGGGGGGCCAACGTCCTGACTTTC.